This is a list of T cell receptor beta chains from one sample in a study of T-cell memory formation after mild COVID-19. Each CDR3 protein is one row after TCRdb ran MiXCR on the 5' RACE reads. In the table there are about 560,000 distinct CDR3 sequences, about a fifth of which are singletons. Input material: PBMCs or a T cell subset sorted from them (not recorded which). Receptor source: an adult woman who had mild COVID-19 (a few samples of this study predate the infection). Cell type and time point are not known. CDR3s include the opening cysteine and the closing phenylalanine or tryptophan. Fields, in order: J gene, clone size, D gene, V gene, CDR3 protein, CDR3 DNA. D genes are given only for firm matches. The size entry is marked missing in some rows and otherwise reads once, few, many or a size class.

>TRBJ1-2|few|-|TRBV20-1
CSAKRRGTQNYGYTF
TGCAGTGCTAAACGAAGGGGAACCCAAAACTATGGCTACACCTTC
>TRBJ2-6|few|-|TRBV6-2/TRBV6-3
CASSYWSGGSGANVLTF
TGTGCCAGCAGTTACTGGTCCGGCGGCTCTGGGGCCAACGTCCTGACTTTC
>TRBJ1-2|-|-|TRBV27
CASSFGLNYGYTF
TGTGCCAGCAGTTTCGGACTGAACTATGGCTACACCTTC
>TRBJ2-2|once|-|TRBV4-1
CATKDTPNTGELFF
TGCGCCACCAAGGACACTCCGAACACCGGGGAGCTGTTTTTT
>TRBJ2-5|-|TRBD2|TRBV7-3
CASSVTSGRASETQYF
TGTGCCAGCAGCGTAACTAGCGGGAGGGCCTCGGAGACCCAGTACTTC
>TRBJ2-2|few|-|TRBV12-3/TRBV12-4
CASLPGVGELFF
TGTGCCAGCCTCCCTGGGGTCGGGGAGCTGTTTTTT
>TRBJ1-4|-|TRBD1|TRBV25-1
CASSAGTEGLFF
TGTGCCAGCAGTGCTGGGACAGAGGGACTGTTTTTT
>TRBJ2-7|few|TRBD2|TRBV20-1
CSARSAAGDRDEQYF
TGCAGTGCTAGGTCGGCAGCGGGAGATCGCGACGAGCAGTACTTC
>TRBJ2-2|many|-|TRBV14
CASRRTGPGELFF
TGTGCCAGCAGGAGAACAGGGCCCGGGGAGCTGTTTTTT
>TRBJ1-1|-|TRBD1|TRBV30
CAGRGLHEAFF
TGCGCGGGCAGGGGGCTTCATGAAGCTTTCTTT
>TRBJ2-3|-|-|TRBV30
CAWSDSSDTQYF
TGTGCCTGGAGCGACTCAAGTGATACGCAGTATTTT
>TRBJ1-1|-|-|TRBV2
CASSGLGGNTEAFF
TGTGCCAGCAGTGGGCTCGGGGGGAACACTGAAGCTTTCTTT
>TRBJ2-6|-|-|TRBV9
CASSVGGYSGANVLTF
TGTGCCAGCAGCGTAGGGGGTTACTCTGGGGCCAACGTCCTGACTTTC
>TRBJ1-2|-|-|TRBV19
CASRQADYGYTF
TGTGCCAGCCGACAGGCGGACTATGGCTACACCTTC
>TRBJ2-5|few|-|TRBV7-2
CASSLHSGHQETQYF
TGTGCCAGCAGCTTGCACTCGGGACACCAAGAGACCCAGTACTTC
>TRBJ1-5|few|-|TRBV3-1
CASSQGDTNQPQHF
TGTGCCAGCAGCCAAGGGGACACAAATCAGCCCCAGCATTTT